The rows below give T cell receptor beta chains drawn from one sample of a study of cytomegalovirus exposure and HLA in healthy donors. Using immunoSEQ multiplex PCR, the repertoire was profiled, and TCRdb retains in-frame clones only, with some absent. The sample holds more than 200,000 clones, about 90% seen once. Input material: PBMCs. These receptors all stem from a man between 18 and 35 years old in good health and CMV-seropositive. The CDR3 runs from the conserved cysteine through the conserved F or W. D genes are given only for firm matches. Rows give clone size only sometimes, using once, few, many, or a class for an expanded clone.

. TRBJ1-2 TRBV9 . CASSVEQGIYGYTF TGTGCCAGCAGCGTAGAGCAGGGGATCTATGGCTACACCTTC
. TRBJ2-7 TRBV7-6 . CASSLATPRGPYEQYF TGTGCCAGCAGCTTAGCTACCCCCCGGGGCCCCTACGAGCAGTACTTC
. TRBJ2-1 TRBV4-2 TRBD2 CASSQGSGLASDEQFF TGTGCCAGCAGCCAAGGAAGCGGACTAGCGAGCGATGAGCAGTTCTTC
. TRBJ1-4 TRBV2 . CASRATDEKLFF TGTGCCAGCAGGGCTACAGATGAAAAACTGTTTTTT
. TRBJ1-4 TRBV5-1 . CASSPIHVHATNEKLFF TGCGCCAGCAGCCCCATACACGTACATGCAACTAATGAAAAACTGTTTTTT
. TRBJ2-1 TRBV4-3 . CASSQGARYNEQFF TGCGCCAGCAGCCAGGGGGCAAGATACAATGAGCAGTTCTTC
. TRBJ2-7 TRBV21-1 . CASSKTKGLAPQTYEQYF TGTGCCAGCAGCAAAACAAAGGGACTAGCGCCACAAACCTACGAGCAGTACTTC
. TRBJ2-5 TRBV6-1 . CASKARTQETQYF TGTGCCAGCAAGGCCCGGACCCAAGAGACCCAGTACTTC
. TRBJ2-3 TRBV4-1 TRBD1 CASSHPFDRVRPTDTQYF TGCGCCAGCAGCCATCCCTTCGACAGGGTAAGGCCTACAGATACGCAGTATTTT
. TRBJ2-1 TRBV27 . CASSTSQTGYSYNEQFF TGTGCCAGCAGTACCTCCCAGACAGGATACTCCTACAATGAGCAGTTCTTC
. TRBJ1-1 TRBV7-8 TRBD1 CASSFRDSLMNTEAFF TGTGCCAGCAGCTTCCGGGACAGCCTCATGAACACTGAAGCTTTCTTT
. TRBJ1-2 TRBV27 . CASSEDGNYGYTF TGTGCCAGCAGTGAGGACGGGAACTATGGCTACACCTTC
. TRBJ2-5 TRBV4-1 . CASSHPRGARNQYF TGCGCCAGCAGCCATCCAAGGGGGGCAAGGAACCAGTACTTC
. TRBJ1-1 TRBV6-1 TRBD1 CASREQGGSEAFF TGTGCCAGCAGGGAACAGGGGGGGTCTGAAGCTTTCTTT
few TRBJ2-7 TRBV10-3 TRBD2 CAIKSLAGEDGEQYF TGTGCCATCAAGTCACTAGCGGGAGAAGACGGCGAGCAGTACTTC
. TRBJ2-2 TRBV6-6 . CASSYSSPGELFF TGTGCCAGCAGTTACTCGAGCCCCGGGGAGCTGTTTTTT
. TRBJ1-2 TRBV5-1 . CASSLGQGGYTF TGCGCCAGCAGCTTGGGCCAAGGTGGCTACACCTTC
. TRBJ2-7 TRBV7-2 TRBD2 CASSRGREGLYEQYF TGTGCCAGCAGCAGAGGGCGGGAGGGCCTATACGAGCAGTACTTC
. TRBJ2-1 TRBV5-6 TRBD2 CASSLRLAGVHRNEQFF TGTGCCAGCAGCTTGAGGCTAGCGGGAGTCCACCGCAATGAGCAGTTCTTC